This paragraph covers one T cell receptor beta chain sequence. This specimen comes from a study of identical twins. One entry per CDR3 protein, called by TCRdb with MiXCR from the 5' RACE reads. The profile shows 650 to 850 distinct CDR3 sequences, 50% to 75% of them singletons. Between the trimmed V and J ends, which lost 8 bases and 0 bases, there was a span of 11 bases. The germline V gene encodes CDR1 SGHAT and CDR2 FQDESV (reference sequence). The CDR3 runs to 14 residues. The clonotype was recovered from a woman aged 18-29 years in good health. This table probably holds off-target reads from a library built for another chain. The chain is built from TRBV11-1 and TRBJ2-4; D ambiguous. The specimen was CD4+ T cells sorted from blood. The CDR3 DNA reads as TGTGCCAGCGGATCCCTCTTAGCCAAAAACATTCAGTACTTC. It specifies CASGSLLAKNIQYF.